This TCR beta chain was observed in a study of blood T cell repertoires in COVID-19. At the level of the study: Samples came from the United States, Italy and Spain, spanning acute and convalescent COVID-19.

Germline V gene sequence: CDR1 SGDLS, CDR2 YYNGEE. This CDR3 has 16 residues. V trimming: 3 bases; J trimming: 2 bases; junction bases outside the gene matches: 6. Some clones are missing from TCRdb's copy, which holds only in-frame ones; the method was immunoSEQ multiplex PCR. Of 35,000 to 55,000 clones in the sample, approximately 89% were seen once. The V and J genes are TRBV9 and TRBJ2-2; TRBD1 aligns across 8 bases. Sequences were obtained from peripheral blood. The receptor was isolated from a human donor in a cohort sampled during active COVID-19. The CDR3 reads CASSARDRLNTGELFF. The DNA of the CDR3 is TGTGCCAGCAGCGCCAGGGACAGGCTTAACACCGGGGAGCTGTTTTTT. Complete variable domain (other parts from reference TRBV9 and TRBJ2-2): DSGVTQTPKHLITATGQRVTLRCSPRSGDLSVYWYQQSLDQGLQFLIQYYNGEERAKGNILERFSAQQFPDLHSELNLSSLELGDSALYFCASSARDRLNTGELFFGEGSRLTVL.